This T cell receptor beta chain was observed in a study of cytotoxic CD8 clonotypes in ibrutinib-treated CLL. Data came from immunoSEQ multiplex PCR; TCRdb stores just in-frame clones and leaves some out. The data contain roughly 20,000 clones, approximately 74% of them seen just once; the ten biggest clones take up under 30%. On this clone: Its specificity is unknown.

This CDR3 has 14 residues. V was cut by 10 bases and J by 2 bases, with 15 bases left in between. Germline assignment: CDR1 ENHRY and CDR2 SYGVKD. Broader study findings: The study found baseline clonality above age-matched healthy donors, tracking circulating CD8+ T-cell counts.

The specimen was PBMCs, collected before ibrutinib treatment. This sequence originates from a human donor with chronic lymphocytic leukemia. This chain connects TRBV10-3 to TRBJ1-5; D is possibly TRBD1 (6 bases). CDR3: CATRGGAGNQPQHF. The CDR3 DNA reads TGTGCCACCCGAGGGGGGGCTGGCAATCAGCCCCAGCATTTT.